Below, 8 T cell receptor beta chains from the same sample are listed, as sequenced in a study of chemoradiotherapy in HPV16-positive cancers. Profiling relied on immunoSEQ multiplex PCR, and the TCRdb table lists in-frame clones only, not all of them. The table includes tens of thousands of clones, around 88% detected once. Sequenced here: blood, sampled from a patient who underwent chemoradiotherapy. The receptors stem from a human donor with HPV-associated anogenital cancer.

The gene calls are TRBV5-1 and TRBJ1-5; TRBD1 matches at 12 bases. This CDR3 region has 15 residues. V was pared by 5 bases and J by 6 bases, with 6 bases of the junction left unmatched. CDR1 is SGHRS, CDR2 YFSETQ, per germline. The CDR3 spells CASSDGTGGGQPQHF. In DNA form, the CDR3 reads TGCGCCAGCAGTGACGGGACAGGGGGCGGTCAGCCCCAGCATTTT.

The J gene is TRBJ2-1, the V gene TRBV11-3, with TRBD1 matching over 7 bases. The length of the CDR3 is 15 residues. Per germline, CDR1 SGHNT and CDR2 YENEEA. V lost 5 bases to trimming and J lost 3 bases; unmatched junction nucleotides: 7. The CDR3 protein is CASSPLTGRYNEQFF. The CDR3, as DNA: TGTGCCAGCAGCCCCCTGACAGGGCGCTACAATGAGCAGTTCTTC.

The chain is built from TRBV6-5 and TRBJ1-1; no clear D. CDR3 size: 13 residues. V was cut by 2 bases and J by 2 bases, with 6 bases left in between. Per the germline V gene, CDR1 is MNHEY and CDR2 is SVGAGI. This CDR3 reads CASSYRRNTEAFF. The CDR3 DNA follows: TGTGCCAGCAGTTACAGAAGAAACACTGAAGCTTTCTTT.

The chain uses TRBV4-1 and TRBJ1-4; D not certain. Germline V gene lookup returns CDR1 MGHRA and CDR2 YSYEKL. The CDR3 spans 15 residues. Between the trimmed V and J ends, which lost 0 bases and 3 bases, there was a span of 8 bases. CDR3: CASSQELGANEKLFF. In nucleotides, the CDR3 is TGCGCCAGCAGCCAAGAACTTGGGGCTAATGAAAAACTGTTTTTT.

The chain links TRBV11-2 to TRBJ1-2; D is undetermined. The V gene lost 5 bases and the J gene lost 8 bases, with 15 bases spanning the gap. The CDR3 consists of 13 residues. Germline lookup yields CDR1 SGHAT and CDR2 FQNNGV. Written as DNA, the CDR3 is TGTGCCAGCAGCCCCAGAGCAGCGTCCGGCTACACCTTC. It specifies CASSPRAASGYTF.

J is TRBJ1-1 and V is TRBV4-3; D not certain. CDR3 length equals 16 residues. The germline V gene has CDR1 LGHNA and CDR2 YSLEER. V lost 0 bases to trimming and J lost 4 bases, with 15 bases between them. CDR3 DNA sequence: TGCGCCAGCAGCCAAGATCTAACGCGGGGATCCACTGAAGCTTTCTTT. Amino acids: CASSQDLTRGSTEAFF.

This chain uses TRBV5-1 with TRBJ2-5; 11 positions agree with TRBD2. The V gene's germline CDR1 is SGHRS and CDR2 YFSETQ. The CDR3 length is 19 residues. Trimming cost V 3 bases and J 0 bases; bases outside gene matches: 13. For the CDR3, the DNA is TGCGCCAGCAGCTGGGCCCTACTAGCGGGAGACCCCCACCAAGAGACCCAGTACTTC. Translating gives CASSWALLAGDPHQETQYF.

The rearrangement uses TRBV9 and TRBJ2-2, with D possibly matching TRBD2 (5 bases). Trimming pared 6 bases from V and 5 bases from J, leaving 11 bases between. The CDR3 has 13 residues. Germline CDR1 SGDLS, CDR2 YYNGEE. DNA for the CDR3: TGTGCCAGCACCGGCCGGGGTACCGGGGAGCTGTTTTTT. Its translation is CASTGRGTGELFF.